This is a list of T cell receptor beta chains from one sample in a study of cytomegalovirus exposure and HLA in healthy donors. The protocol was immunoSEQ multiplex PCR, while the TCRdb copy is restricted to in-frame clones and leaves out a portion. Of 85,000 to 90,000 clones detected, around 80% appear once; the ten largest clones hold approximately 2.8%. Specimen: PBMCs. The receptors originated from a man aged 25-45 years in good health and CMV-seronegative. CDR3s include the opening cysteine and the closing phenylalanine or tryptophan. The D gene is left open where the match is weak. Some rows mark clone size as missing; the rest say once, few, many or name a class of expanded clone.

>-|TRBD1|TRBJ2-5|TRBV5-1
TGCGCCAGCAGCTTGGAGGGACAGGGGAGCGAGACCCAGTACTTC
CASSLEGQGSETQYF
>-|-|TRBJ1-6|TRBV7-9
TGTGCCAGCAGCTTAGGGCGGGGTGCCAGTAATTCACCCCTCCACTTT
CASSLGRGASNSPLHF
>once|-|TRBJ2-7|TRBV11-2
TGTGCCAGCAGCTTAGTAGGCGGGAACTCCTACGAGCAGTACTTC
CASSLVGGNSYEQYF
>once|-|TRBJ2-7|TRBV6-5
TGTGCCAGCAGTTCCTCACAGGGAACATACGAGCAGTACTTC
CASSSSQGTYEQYF
>once|TRBD1|TRBJ1-1|TRBV29-1
TGCAGCGTTGCCCCGGGACAGGAGAACACTGAAGCTTTCTTT
CSVAPGQENTEAFF
>-|-|TRBJ2-1|TRBV5-1
TGCGCCAGCAGCTTGGCGGGGGACTCCTACAATGAGCAGTTCTTC
CASSLAGDSYNEQFF
>-|TRBD1|TRBJ1-4|TRBV6-1
TGTGCCAGCAGTGGCGTCACAGGGGACAGGTTTGGTGAAAAACTGTTTTTT
CASSGVTGDRFGEKLFF
>few|TRBD1|TRBJ1-5|TRBV2
TGTGCCAGCAGAGATGACTTGGGACAGGCGGGGGATCAGCCCCAGCATTTT
CASRDDLGQAGDQPQHF
>few|-|TRBJ1-6|TRBV5-1
TGCGCCAGCAGCTCGGACAGCTATAATTCACCCCTCCACTTT
CASSSDSYNSPLHF
>-|-|TRBJ1-5|TRBV11-2
TGTGCCAGCAGCTTAGAGGGCGGCAATCAGCCCCAGCATTTT
CASSLEGGNQPQHF
>-|-|TRBJ1-1|TRBV25-1
TGTGCCAGCAGTGAGGAGAGGAGTCATGCGAACACTGAAGCTTTCTTT
CASSEERSHANTEAFF
>-|TRBD1|TRBJ2-1|TRBV7-3
TGTGCCAGCAGCTTATCGGGGGACAGGGGGCAGAACAATGAGCAGTTCTTC
CASSLSGDRGQNNEQFF
>-|-|TRBJ2-7|TRBV11-2
TGTGCCATCGGTGGAGACTACGAGCAGTACTTC
CAIGGDYEQYF
>-|TRBD2|TRBJ2-1|TRBV7-8
TGTGCCAGCAGCTTAATGGGTACTAGCGGGGGCAATGAGCAGTTCTTC
CASSLMGTSGGNEQFF
>-|-|TRBJ2-7|TRBV7-9
TGTGCCAGCAGCTTAGCGATGGGGCAAGAGCAGTACTTC
CASSLAMGQEQYF
>few|TRBD2|TRBJ2-1|TRBV27
TGTGCCAGCAACTCCATCACGGGACTAGCGGGGGGCCGCAATGAGCAGTTCTTC
CASNSITGLAGGRNEQFF
>once|-|TRBJ2-7|TRBV11-3
TGTGCCAGCGGGGGGAGCTCCTACGAGCAGTACTTC
CASGGSSYEQYF
>once|TRBD2|TRBJ2-7|TRBV27
TGTGCCAGCAGTTTCACGACTAGCGGGGGGTACGAGCAGTACTTC
CASSFTTSGGYEQYF
>-|-|TRBJ1-1|TRBV6-5
TGTGCCAGCAGTTACGGGGGGGTGTTTGAAGCTTTCTTT
CASSYGGVFEAFF
>-|-|TRBJ2-7|TRBV7-9
TGTGCCAGCGTCGGTCGCGTGTCGAGCTCCTACGAGCAGTACTTC
CASVGRVSSSYEQYF